This T cell receptor beta chain was retrieved from a study of OX40 agonist ivuxolimab in advanced cancers. The wider study: Three individuals attained partial responses, comprising one hepatocellular carcinoma case and two cutaneous melanoma cases. Notes on the study in general: In the 0.1 to 3.0 mg/kg range, CD4+ and CD8+ blood T cells had expanded clonally by week 6. Nonresponders, in some cases, also had low normalized T-cell clonal expansion. On average, CD8+ T cells had more expanded clones than CD4+.

TCRdb's table, derived via immunoSEQ multiplex PCR, lists solely in-frame clones and lacks some. The table has around 30,000 clones, approximately 89% seen once. A remark on this clone: Its antigen remains unidentified.

This TCR came from an adult with an advanced solid tumor such as melanoma, head and neck, liver or kidney cancer. Sequenced here: CD4+ or CD8+ T cells sorted from blood, sampled in a trial of the OX40 agonist ivuxolimab.

The CDR3 loop reads CAWSVSSRNTGELFF. CDR3 DNA: TGTGCCTGGAGTGTAAGCTCTAGGAACACCGGGGAGCTGTTTTTT. V gene TRBV30 combines with J gene TRBJ2-2; D is unresolved. Trimming cost V 0 bases and J 1 base, with 9 bases left between them. The CDR3 has 15 amino acids. Per germline, CDR1 GTSNPN and CDR2 SVGIG (reference sequence).